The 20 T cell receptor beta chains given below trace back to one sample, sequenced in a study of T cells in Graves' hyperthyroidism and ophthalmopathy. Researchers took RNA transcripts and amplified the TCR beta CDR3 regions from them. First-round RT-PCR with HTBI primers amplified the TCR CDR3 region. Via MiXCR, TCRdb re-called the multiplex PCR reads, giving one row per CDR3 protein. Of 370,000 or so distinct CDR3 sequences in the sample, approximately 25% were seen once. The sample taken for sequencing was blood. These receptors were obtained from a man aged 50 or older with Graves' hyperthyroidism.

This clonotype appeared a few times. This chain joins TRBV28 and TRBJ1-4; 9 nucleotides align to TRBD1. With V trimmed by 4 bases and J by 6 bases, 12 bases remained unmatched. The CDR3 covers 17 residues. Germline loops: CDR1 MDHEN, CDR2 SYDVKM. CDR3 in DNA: TGTGCCAGCAGTTCACCCGGGACAGGGAATAGGGATGAAAAACTGTTTTTT. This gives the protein CASSSPGTGNRDEKLFF.

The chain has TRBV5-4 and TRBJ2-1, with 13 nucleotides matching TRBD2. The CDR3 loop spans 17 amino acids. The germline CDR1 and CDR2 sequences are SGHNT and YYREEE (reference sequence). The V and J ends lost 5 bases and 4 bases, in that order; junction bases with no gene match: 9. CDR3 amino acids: CASSFPGTSGKYNEQFF. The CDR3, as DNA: TGTGCCAGCAGTTTTCCGGGGACTAGCGGGAAATACAATGAGCAGTTCTTC.

DNA for the CDR3: TGCAGCGCTACCGGGACGGGATACAATGAAGCTTTCTTT. Translated: CSATGTGYNEAFF. V and J are TRBV29-1 and TRBJ1-1, with a tentative D call TRBD1 (5 bases). Germline CDR1 reads SQVTM; CDR2 reads ANQGSEA. With 7 bases removed from V and 7 bases from J, the gap between germline ends came to 19 bases. CDR3 length: 13 residues.

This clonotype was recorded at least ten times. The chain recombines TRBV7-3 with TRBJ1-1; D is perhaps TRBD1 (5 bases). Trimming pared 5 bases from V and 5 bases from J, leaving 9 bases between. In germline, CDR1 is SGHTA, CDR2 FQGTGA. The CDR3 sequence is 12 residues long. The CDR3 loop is CASSRGRTEAFF. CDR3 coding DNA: TGTGCCAGCAGCCGGGGGAGGACTGAAGCTTTCTTT.

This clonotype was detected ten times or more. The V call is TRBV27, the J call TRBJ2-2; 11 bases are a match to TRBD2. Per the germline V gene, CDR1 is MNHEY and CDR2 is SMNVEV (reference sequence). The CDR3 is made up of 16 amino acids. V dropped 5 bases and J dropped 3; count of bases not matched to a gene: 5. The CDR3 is CASSPRLAGYTGELFF. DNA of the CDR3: TGTGCCAGCAGTCCCCGACTAGCGGGGTACACCGGGGAGCTGTTTTTT.

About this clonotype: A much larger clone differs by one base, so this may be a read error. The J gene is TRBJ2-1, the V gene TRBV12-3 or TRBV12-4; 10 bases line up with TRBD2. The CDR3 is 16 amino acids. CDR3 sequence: CVSSQQAGGSGDEQFF. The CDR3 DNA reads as TGTGTCAGCAGCCAGCAAGCGGGAGGGTCTGGGGATGAGCAGTTCTTC.

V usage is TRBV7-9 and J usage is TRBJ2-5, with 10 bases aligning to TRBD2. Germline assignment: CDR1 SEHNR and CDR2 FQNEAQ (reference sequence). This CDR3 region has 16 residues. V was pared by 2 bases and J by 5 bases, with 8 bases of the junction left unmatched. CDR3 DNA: TGTGCCAGCAGCTTATTTCTGCTAGCGGGAGTTGAGACCCAGTACTTC. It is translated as CASSLFLLAGVETQYF.

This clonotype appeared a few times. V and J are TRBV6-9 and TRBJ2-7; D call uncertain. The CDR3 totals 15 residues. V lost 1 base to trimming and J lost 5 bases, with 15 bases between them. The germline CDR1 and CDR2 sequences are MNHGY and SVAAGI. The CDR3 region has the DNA TGTGCCAGCAGTTATTTGAGTAGTCGGCCCCACGAGCAGTACTTC. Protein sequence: CASSYLSSRPHEQYF.

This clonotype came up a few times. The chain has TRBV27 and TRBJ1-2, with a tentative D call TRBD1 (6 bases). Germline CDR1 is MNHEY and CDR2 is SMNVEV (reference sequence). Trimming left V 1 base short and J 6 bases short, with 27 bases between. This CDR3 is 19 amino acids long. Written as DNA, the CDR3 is TGTGCCAGCAGTTTATTTCCCTCCGGTTGGGGGCGGGGGGCAAATGGCTACACCTTC. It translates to CASSLFPSGWGRGANGYTF.

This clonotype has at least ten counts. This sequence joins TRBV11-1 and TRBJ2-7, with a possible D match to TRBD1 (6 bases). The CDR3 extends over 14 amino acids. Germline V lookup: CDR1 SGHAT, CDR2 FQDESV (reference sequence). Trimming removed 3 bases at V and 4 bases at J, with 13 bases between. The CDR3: CASSLQGGRYEQYF. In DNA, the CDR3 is TGTGCCAGCAGCTTGCAAGGGGGACGATACGAGCAGTACTTC. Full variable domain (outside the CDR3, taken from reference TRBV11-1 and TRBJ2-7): EAEVAQSPRYKITEKSQAVAFWCDPISGHATLYWYRQILGQGPELLVQFQDESVVDDSQLPKDRFSAERLKGVDSTLKIQPAELGDSAMYLCASSLQGGRYEQYFGPGTRLTVT.

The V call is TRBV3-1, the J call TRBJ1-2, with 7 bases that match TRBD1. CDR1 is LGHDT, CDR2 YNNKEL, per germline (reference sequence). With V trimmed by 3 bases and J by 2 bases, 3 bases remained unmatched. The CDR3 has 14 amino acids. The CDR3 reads CASSHLDRNYGYTF. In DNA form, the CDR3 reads TGTGCCAGCAGCCACCTGGACAGGAACTATGGCTACACCTTC. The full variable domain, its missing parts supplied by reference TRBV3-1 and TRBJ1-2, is DTAVSQTPKYLVTQMGNDKSIKCEQNLGHDTMYWYKQDSKKFLKIMFSYNNKELIINETVPNRFSPKSPDKAHLNLHINSLELGDSAVYFCASSHLDRNYGYTFGSGTRLTVV.

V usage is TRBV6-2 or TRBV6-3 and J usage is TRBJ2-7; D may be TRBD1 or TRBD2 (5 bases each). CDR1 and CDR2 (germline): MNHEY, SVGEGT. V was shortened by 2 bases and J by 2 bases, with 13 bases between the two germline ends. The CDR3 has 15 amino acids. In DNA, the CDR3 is TGTGCCAGCAGTTACGGTGGGGCGGGCACCTACGAGCAGTACTTC. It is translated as CASSYGGAGTYEQYF.

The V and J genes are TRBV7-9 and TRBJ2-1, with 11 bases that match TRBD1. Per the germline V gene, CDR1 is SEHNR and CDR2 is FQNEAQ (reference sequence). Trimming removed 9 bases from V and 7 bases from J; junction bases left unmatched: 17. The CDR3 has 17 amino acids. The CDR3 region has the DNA TGTGCCAGTAGTCCACGGACAGGGGGCGAGGCAGCGAATGAGCAGTTCTTC. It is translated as CASSPRTGGEAANEQFF.

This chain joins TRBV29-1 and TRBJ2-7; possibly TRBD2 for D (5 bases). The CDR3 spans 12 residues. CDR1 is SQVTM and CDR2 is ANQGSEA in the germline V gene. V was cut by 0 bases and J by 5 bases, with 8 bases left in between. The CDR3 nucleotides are TGCAGCGTTGAAGACGGGGTGAACGAGCAGTACTTC. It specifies CSVEDGVNEQYF.

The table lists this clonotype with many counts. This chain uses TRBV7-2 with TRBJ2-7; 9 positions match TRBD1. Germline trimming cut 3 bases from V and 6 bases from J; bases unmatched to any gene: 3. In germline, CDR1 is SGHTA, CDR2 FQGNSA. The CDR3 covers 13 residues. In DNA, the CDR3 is TGTGCCAGCAGCTTCGGACAGGGGCGCGAGCAGTACTTC. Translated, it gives CASSFGQGREQYF.

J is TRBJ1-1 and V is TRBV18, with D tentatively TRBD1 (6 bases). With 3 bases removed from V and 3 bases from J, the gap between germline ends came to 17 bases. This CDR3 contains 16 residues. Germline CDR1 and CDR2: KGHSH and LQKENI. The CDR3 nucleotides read TGTGCCAGCTCACCCGCGGCAGGGGATCGTGACACTGAAGCTTTCTTT. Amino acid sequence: CASSPAAGDRDTEAFF.

Written as DNA, the CDR3 is TGCAGTGCGCCCCACCGGGACAGCTATGGCTACACCTTC. This translates into CSAPHRDSYGYTF. This rearrangement joins TRBV20-1 to TRBJ1-2; TRBD1 matches 7 bases. Germline CDR1 and CDR2: DFQATT and SNEGSKA (reference sequence). The CDR3 covers 13 residues. Germline trimming cut 6 bases from V and 4 bases from J; bases unmatched to any gene: 8.

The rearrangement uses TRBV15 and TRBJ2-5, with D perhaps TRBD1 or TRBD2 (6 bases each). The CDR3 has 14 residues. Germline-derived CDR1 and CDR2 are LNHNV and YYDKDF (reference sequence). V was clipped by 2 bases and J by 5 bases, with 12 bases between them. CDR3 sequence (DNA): TGTGCCACCAGCAGATGGGGGGCCGGGGAGACCCAGTACTTC. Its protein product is CATSRWGAGETQYF.

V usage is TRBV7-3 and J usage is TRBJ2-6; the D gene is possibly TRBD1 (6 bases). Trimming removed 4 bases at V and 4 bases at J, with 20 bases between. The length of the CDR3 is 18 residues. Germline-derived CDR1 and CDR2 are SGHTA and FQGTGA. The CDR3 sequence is CASSSIANRVYGANVLTF. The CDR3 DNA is TGTGCCAGCAGCTCAATTGCCAACAGGGTCTACGGGGCCAACGTCCTGACTTTC.

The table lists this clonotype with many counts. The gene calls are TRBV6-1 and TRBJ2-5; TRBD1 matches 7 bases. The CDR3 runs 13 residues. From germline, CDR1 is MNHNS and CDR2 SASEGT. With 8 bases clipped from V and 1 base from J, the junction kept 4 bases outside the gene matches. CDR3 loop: CASSGTVQETQYF. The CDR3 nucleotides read TGTGCCAGCTCAGGGACAGTCCAAGAGACCCAGTACTTC.